These T cell receptor beta chains were read from a single sample in a study of T cells after posttransplantation cyclophosphamide. Using immunoSEQ multiplex PCR, the repertoire was profiled, and TCRdb retains in-frame clones only, with some absent. The data show some 45,000 clones, with about 90% seen just once and about 2.5% held by the top ten. This material consisted of PBMCs, taken about 64 days after allogeneic stem cell transplant with posttransplant cyclophosphamide. The receptors were sampled from a male patient aged 60 to 75 who received an allogeneic stem cell transplant from a related donor and was CMV-positive. The graft donor may account for some of the T cells. Each CDR3 is given with its conserved first and last residue. The size field is filled for only some rows; it gives once, few, many or a size class.

j_call,v_call,cdr3_length,clone_size,cdr3_aa
TRBJ1-2,TRBV10-3,15,NA,CAISERRGQFDGYTF
TRBJ1-5,TRBV25-1,16,few,CASSETDRAFHQPQHF
TRBJ1-2,TRBV6-1,13,NA,CASSEHGNYGYTF
TRBJ1-5,TRBV18,15,NA,CASSPGGLSNQPQHF
TRBJ2-3,TRBV4-1,16,NA,CASSQDSGGASDTQYF
TRBJ2-1,TRBV11-2,15,NA,CASSLETETYNEQFF
TRBJ1-2,TRBV27,17,NA,CASSLLGGGGRNYGYTF
TRBJ1-5,TRBV6-4,13,NA,CASSRSSNQPQHF
TRBJ2-7,TRBV5-1,16,NA,CASSPIGASGSYEQYF
TRBJ1-2,TRBV28,13,NA,CASRPGGRELYTF
TRBJ2-2,TRBV5-1,14,NA,CASSLDRGAGELFF
TRBJ1-2,TRBV9,13,NA,CASSVATGYGYTF
TRBJ2-1,TRBV2,14,NA,CASSEAAGFEKQFF
TRBJ1-2,TRBV25-1,15,NA,CASSDAGGTGVGYTF
TRBJ2-3,TRBV25-1,14,NA,CASHPGYYTDTQYF
TRBJ2-1,TRBV18,15,NA,CASSPRAGSVDEQFF
TRBJ2-5,TRBV7-9,15,NA,CASSLASGGQETQYF
TRBJ1-1,TRBV10-3,14,NA,CAISRGQGVGEAFF
TRBJ2-2,TRBV7-6,16,NA,CASSPRARGVNGELFF
TRBJ2-5,TRBV2,15,NA,CASSGSSGGRETQYF
TRBJ1-2,TRBV27,13,NA,CASSSGTLYGYTF
TRBJ1-3,TRBV9,15,NA,CASSPSGNSGNTIYF
TRBJ1-2,TRBV11-2,14,NA,CASSFETGSYGYTF
TRBJ1-1,TRBV9,16,NA,CASSVTGGTANTEAFF
TRBJ2-3,TRBV11-3,16,NA,CASSLAGGRGTDTQYF
TRBJ1-2,TRBV19,13,NA,CASSIGTGYGYTF
TRBJ2-5,TRBV7-7,14,NA,CASSLDTGQETQYF
TRBJ2-5,TRBV4-2,14,NA,CASSLPGRIETQYF
TRBJ2-3,TRBV4-1,16,NA,CASSQALAGGWDTQYF
TRBJ1-2,TRBV6-6,16,NA,CASTDVGGGVRYGYTF
TRBJ2-1,TRBV4-1,15,NA,CASSRGGPFYNEQFF
TRBJ1-6,TRBV18,15,NA,CASSSGHLPNSPLHF
TRBJ1-1,TRBV10-1,13,NA,CASSEAFNTEAFF
TRBJ1-5,TRBV7-9,15,NA,CASSSGGAYNQPQHF
TRBJ2-3,TRBV5-8,15,NA,CASSSGTGGTDTQYF
TRBJ2-5,TRBV11-2,15,NA,CASSFGLGGKQTQYF
TRBJ1-4,TRBV5-6,15,NA,CASSPLNRVNEKLFF
TRBJ2-3,TRBV7-5,20,NA,CARSLGELAGGEYYTDTQYF
TRBJ2-1,TRBV27,17,NA,CASSRGGAGGQGNEQFF
TRBJ2-5,TRBV9,13,NA,CASSAYRAETQYF
TRBJ1-1,TRBV29-1,12,NA,CSYEATSPGAFF
TRBJ1-3,TRBV9,14,NA,CASSPQLPGNTIYF
TRBJ2-7,TRBV18,15,NA,CASSPRGTVSYEQYF
TRBJ1-1,TRBV5-1,16,NA,CASSLEPATVNTEAFF
TRBJ1-1,TRBV6-5,16,NA,CASSYLTWQGDTEAFF
TRBJ2-1,TRBV5-6,15,NA,CASSFRDRGPNEQFF
TRBJ2-3,TRBV19,14,NA,CASQQGYSTDTQYF
TRBJ1-1,TRBV6-5,15,NA,CASSYSADENTEAFF
TRBJ1-4,TRBV7-6,19,NA,CASSASGTGGRSTNEKLFF
TRBJ1-1,TRBV6-5,13,once,CASRRGALAEAFF